These 2 T cell receptor beta chains originate from one sample sequenced in a study of OX40 agonist ivuxolimab in advanced cancers. Assay used: immunoSEQ multiplex PCR; TCRdb lists only in-frame clones, some missing. The table lists 60,000 to 100,000 clones, more than 75% of them singletons. Source: CD4+ or CD8+ T cells sorted from blood, taken in a trial of the OX40 agonist ivuxolimab. The receptors were sampled from an adult with an advanced solid tumor such as melanoma, head and neck, liver or kidney cancer.

The gene calls are TRBV6-5 and TRBJ1-1; the D gene is possibly TRBD1 (5 bases). CDR3 length equals 16 residues. The germline V gene has CDR1 MNHEY and CDR2 SVGAGI. V shed 0 bases and J shed 5 bases, with 16 bases lying between them. The CDR3 sequence is CASSYSIFNRGTEAFF. The DNA for the CDR3 is TGTGCCAGCAGTTACTCGATATTCAACCGGGGGACTGAAGCTTTCTTT.

This clone appeared a single time. The chain has TRBV10-3 and TRBJ2-3; TRBD2 agrees at 12 bases. The germline CDR1 and CDR2 sequences are ENHRY and SYGVKD. The V and J ends lost 5 bases and 3 bases, in that order; junction bases with no gene match: 3. The CDR3 has 15 residues. CDR3 bases: TGTGCCATCAGTCGACTAGCGGGAGAGACAGATACGCAGTATTTT. Its protein is CAISRLAGETDTQYF.